The rows below give T cell receptor beta chains drawn from one sample of a study of T-cell reconstitution after alpha-beta-depleted transplantation in children. TCRdb reprocessed the PCR reads with MiXCR, giving one entry per CDR3 protein. There are over 100,000 distinct CDR3 sequences in the sample; about 5.6% occur only once, and 6.1% lies in the top ten. Sequences were derived from PBMCs, mostly from graft donor cells, sampled 60 days after TCRalphabeta/CD19-depleted stem cell transplant. The receptors were gathered from a female patient between 2 and 15 years old who had a stem cell transplant for Fanconi anemia, so the T cells may come from the graft donor. Both conserved end residues are part of each CDR3. A D gene is named only where the DNA matches it firmly. Where a row states a size, it is once, few, many or the class of an expanded clone; other rows omit it.

len	j_gene	d_gene	abundance	v_gene	CDR3aa	CDR3nt
13	TRBJ2-5	-	medium-sized	TRBV29-1	CSVEGILKETQYF	TGCAGCGTTGAAGGGATTCTTAAAGAGACCCAGTACTTC
13	TRBJ2-3	TRBD2	-	TRBV20-1	CSATLRGGDTQYF	TGCAGTGCTACTTTGCGGGGGGGCGATACGCAGTATTTT
15	TRBJ2-1	TRBD2	many	TRBV7-2	CASSLETSGGNEQFF	TGTGCCAGCAGCTTAGAAACTAGCGGGGGCAATGAGCAGTTCTTC
15	TRBJ2-3	TRBD1	many	TRBV25-1	CASSEWETGSDTQYF	TGTGCCAGCAGTGAATGGGAGACAGGGTCAGATACGCAGTATTTT
16	TRBJ2-1	TRBD2	many	TRBV2	CASSEALAGVYNEQFF	TGTGCCAGCAGTGAAGCGCTAGCGGGAGTGTACAATGAGCAGTTCTTC
16	TRBJ2-2	TRBD2	many	TRBV5-1	CASSLAGGPDTGELFF	TGCGCCAGCAGCTTGGCGGGGGGGCCGGACACCGGGGAGCTGTTTTTT
16	TRBJ1-5	-	many	TRBV7-2	CASSLAPSAINQPQHF	TGTGCCAGCAGCTTAGCCCCTTCGGCCATCAATCAGCCCCAGCATTTT
19	TRBJ2-5	TRBD2	few	TRBV2	CASSEAWASGGAVQETQYF	TGTGCCAGCAGTGAAGCTTGGGCTAGCGGGGGGGCCGTCCAAGAGACCCAGTACTTC
11	TRBJ1-1	-	few	TRBV30	CAWRLNTEAFF	TGTGCCTGGAGACTGAACACTGAAGCTTTCTTT
19	TRBJ2-6	-	many	TRBV9	CASSPSYLPGTAGANVLTF	TGTGCCAGCAGCCCCAGTTATCTTCCTGGGACTGCCGGGGCCAACGTCCTGACTTTC
19	TRBJ2-6	-	many	TRBV28	CASSSPRGGLSSGANVLTF	TGTGCCAGCAGTTCCCCCAGGGGTGGACTAAGCTCTGGGGCCAACGTCCTGACTTTC
13	TRBJ2-5	-	-	TRBV2	CASMGNRQETQYF	TGTGCCAGCATGGGGAACAGACAAGAGACCCAGTACTTC
12	TRBJ2-1	TRBD2	many	TRBV6-2/TRBV6-3	CASSRLAGGPFF	TGTGCCAGCAGCAGACTAGCGGGGGGGCCGTTCTTC
14	TRBJ2-7	TRBD2	many	TRBV7-2	CASSLMGLTYEQYF	TGTGCCAGCAGCTTAATGGGACTAACCTACGAGCAGTACTTC
12	TRBJ2-7	-	-	TRBV7-6	CASSSGIDEQYF	TGTGCCAGCAGCTCAGGGATCGACGAGCAGTACTTC
16	TRBJ2-3	TRBD1	many	TRBV5-1	CASSLVGTGGADTQYF	TGCGCCAGCAGCCTAGTCGGGACAGGGGGCGCAGATACGCAGTATTTT
15	TRBJ2-7	TRBD1	few	TRBV7-8	CASSLAPDRGYEQYF	TGTGCCAGCAGCTTAGCCCCGGACAGGGGCTACGAGCAGTACTTC
16	TRBJ2-3	TRBD1	-	TRBV4-1	CASSQGHRGVADTQYF	TGCGCCAGCAGCCAAGGCCACAGGGGAGTCGCAGATACGCAGTATTTT
15	TRBJ2-4	TRBD2	many	TRBV6-1	CASTLMETSGNIQYF	TGTGCCAGCACCTTAATGGAGACTAGCGGAAACATTCAGTACTTC
18	TRBJ2-7	TRBD2	many	TRBV28	CASSLFRGGLGYSYEQYF	TGTGCCAGCAGTTTATTCCGGGGGGGACTAGGCTACTCCTACGAGCAGTACTTC
13	TRBJ2-1	-	many	TRBV2	CASSELAGNEQFF	TGTGCCAGCAGTGAACTAGCAGGCAATGAGCAGTTCTTC
16	TRBJ2-2	TRBD1	many	TRBV29-1	CSVATGTGENTGELFF	TGCAGCGTGGCGACCGGGACAGGGGAGAACACCGGGGAGCTGTTTTTT
12	TRBJ2-1	TRBD2	many	TRBV11-2	CASSFGLAGKFF	TGTGCCAGCAGCTTCGGACTAGCGGGAAAGTTCTTC
16	TRBJ2-3	TRBD2	many	TRBV5-1	CASSVPLAGTADTQYF	TGCGCCAGCAGCGTTCCTCTAGCGGGAACAGCAGATACGCAGTATTTT
12	TRBJ1-1	TRBD1	many	TRBV15	CATSTRQGRVFF	TGTGCCACCAGCACCAGACAGGGTCGAGTTTTCTTT
17	TRBJ2-1	TRBD2	-	TRBV5-6	CASSSGLAGEAYNEQFF	TGTGCCAGCAGCTCCGGACTAGCGGGAGAAGCGTACAATGAGCAGTTCTTC
18	TRBJ2-6	-	many	TRBV28	CASSSLTDSFSGANVLTF	TGTGCCAGCAGTTCCCTCACGGACAGCTTCTCTGGGGCCAACGTCCTGACTTTC
17	TRBJ1-1	-	-	TRBV11-2	CASSPRGQFIPNTEAFF	TGTGCCAGCAGCCCCCGGGGGCAGTTTATCCCGAACACTGAAGCTTTCTTT
19	TRBJ2-6	TRBD1	many	TRBV3-1	CASSPIPGQGITGANVLTF	TGTGCCAGCAGCCCGATACCGGGACAGGGGATTACTGGGGCCAACGTCCTGACTTTC
15	TRBJ2-1	TRBD2	few	TRBV7-8	CASSPWTSGRNEQFF	TGTGCCAGCAGCCCTTGGACTAGCGGGAGAAATGAGCAGTTCTTC
14	TRBJ2-3	-	-	TRBV7-3	CASSFAGSTDTQYF	TGTGCCAGCAGCTTCGCGGGGAGCACAGATACGCAGTATTTT
14	TRBJ2-5	-	few	TRBV18	CASSPPARGETQYF	TGTGCCAGCTCACCACCGGCAAGGGGCGAGACCCAGTACTTC
15	TRBJ2-7	TRBD2	many	TRBV19	CASSILAGGPYEQYF	TGTGCCAGCTCGATTTTAGCGGGAGGGCCCTACGAGCAGTACTTC
15	TRBJ2-7	TRBD1	few	TRBV5-5	CASTSLGTGSDEQYF	TGTGCCAGCACTTCTCTCGGGACAGGGTCGGACGAGCAGTACTTC
17	TRBJ2-7	TRBD2	many	TRBV4-1	CASSQGSYGRAIYEQYF	TGCGCCAGCAGCCAAGGAAGTTACGGGAGGGCCATATACGAGCAGTACTTC
16	TRBJ2-7	TRBD2	many	TRBV27	CASSEPGLAGFYEQYF	TGTGCCAGCAGCGAACCGGGACTAGCGGGGTTCTACGAGCAGTACTTC
19	TRBJ1-6	TRBD1	few	TRBV4-3	CASSQVFATGGSYNSPLHF	TGCGCCAGCAGCCAAGTGTTCGCGACAGGGGGCAGCTATAATTCACCCCTCCACTTT
12	TRBJ2-5	-	many	TRBV5-1	CASSLDLETQYF	TGCGCCAGCAGCTTGGATTTGGAGACCCAGTACTTC
14	TRBJ1-5	-	-	TRBV20-1	CSAREGQHNQPQHF	TGCAGTGCTAGAGAAGGGCAGCACAATCAGCCCCAGCATTTT
17	TRBJ2-5	-	many	TRBV28	CASSLLGAQGYQETQYF	TGTGCCAGCAGTTTATTGGGGGCGCAGGGGTACCAAGAGACCCAGTACTTC
19	TRBJ2-1	-	many	TRBV5-1	CASSFRPTLGGSAYNEQFF	TGCGCCAGCAGCTTCCGTCCCACATTGGGGGGCAGTGCCTACAATGAGCAGTTCTTC
15	TRBJ2-1	-	many	TRBV29-1	CSVDLRDFYYNEQFF	TGCAGCGTAGACCTACGGGACTTTTACTACAATGAGCAGTTCTTC
13	TRBJ1-1	-	many	TRBV29-1	CSVIWVPNTEAFF	TGCAGCGTTATATGGGTGCCCAACACTGAAGCTTTCTTT
14	TRBJ2-1	TRBD2	many	TRBV20-1	CSARGGSSYNEQFF	TGCAGTGCTAGAGGCGGGAGCTCCTACAATGAGCAGTTCTTC
13	TRBJ2-1	-	many	TRBV5-1	CASSQGSYNEQFF	TGCGCCAGCAGTCAGGGTTCCTACAATGAGCAGTTCTTC